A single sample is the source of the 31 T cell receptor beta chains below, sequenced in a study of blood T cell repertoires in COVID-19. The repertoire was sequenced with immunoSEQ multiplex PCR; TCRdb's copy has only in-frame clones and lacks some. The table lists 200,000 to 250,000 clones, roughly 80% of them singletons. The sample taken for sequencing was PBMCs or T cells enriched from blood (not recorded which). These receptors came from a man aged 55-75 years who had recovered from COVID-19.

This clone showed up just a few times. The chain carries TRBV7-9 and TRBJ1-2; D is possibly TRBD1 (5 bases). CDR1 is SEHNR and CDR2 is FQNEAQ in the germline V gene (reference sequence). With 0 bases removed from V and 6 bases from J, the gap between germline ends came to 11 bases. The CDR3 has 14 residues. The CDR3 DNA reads TGTGCCAGCAGCTTAGCTCCTGGGGCGGATGGCTACACCTTC. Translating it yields CASSLAPGADGYTF.

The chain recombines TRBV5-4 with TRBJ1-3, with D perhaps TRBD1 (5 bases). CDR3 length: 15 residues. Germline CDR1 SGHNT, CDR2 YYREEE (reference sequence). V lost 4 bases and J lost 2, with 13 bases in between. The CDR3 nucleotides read TGTGCCAGCAGCCTTGGTCGGGGGGCTGGAAACACCATATATTTT. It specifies CASSLGRGAGNTIYF.

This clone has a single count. The CDR3: CASSHPREGYTF. The DNA for the CDR3 is TGTGCCAGCAGCCACCCTCGGGAGGGCTACACCTTC. The V gene is TRBV3-1 (or the pseudogene TRBV3-2), the J gene TRBJ1-2, with D unclear. CDR3 length equals 12 residues. Between the trimmed V and J ends, which lost 3 bases and 8 bases, there was a span of 10 bases. Germline V lookup: CDR1 LGHDT, CDR2 YNNKEL (reference sequence).

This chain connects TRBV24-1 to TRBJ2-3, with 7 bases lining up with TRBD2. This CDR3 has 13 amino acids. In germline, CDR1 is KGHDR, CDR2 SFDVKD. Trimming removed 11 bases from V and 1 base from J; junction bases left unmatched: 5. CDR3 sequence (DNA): TGTGCCATCGAGCGGGGAGGCACAGATACGCAGTATTTT. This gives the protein CAIERGGTDTQYF.

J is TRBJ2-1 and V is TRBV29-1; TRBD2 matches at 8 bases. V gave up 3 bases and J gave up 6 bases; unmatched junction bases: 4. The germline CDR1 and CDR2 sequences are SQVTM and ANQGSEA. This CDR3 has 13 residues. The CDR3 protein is CSVDQRGTNEQFF. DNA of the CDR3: TGCAGCGTTGACCAGCGGGGGACCAATGAGCAGTTCTTC.

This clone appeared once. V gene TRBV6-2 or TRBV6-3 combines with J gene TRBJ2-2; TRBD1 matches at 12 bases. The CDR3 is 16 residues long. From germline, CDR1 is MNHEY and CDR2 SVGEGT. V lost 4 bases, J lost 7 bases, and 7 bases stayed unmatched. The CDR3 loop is CASSSSGTGGIGELFF. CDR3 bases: TGTGCCAGCAGTTCGTCCGGGACAGGGGGCATCGGGGAGCTGTTTTTT.

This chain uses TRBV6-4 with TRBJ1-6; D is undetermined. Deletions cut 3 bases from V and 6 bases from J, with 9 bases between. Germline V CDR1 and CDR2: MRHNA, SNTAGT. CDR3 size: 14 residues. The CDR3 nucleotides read TGTGCCAGCAGTGAGCTAAGTTTTAATTCACCCCTCCACTTT. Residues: CASSELSFNSPLHF.

The CDR3 loop reads CASSYGQGKSTEAFF. The CDR3 nucleotides are TGTGCCAGCAGTTACGGCCAGGGCAAAAGTACTGAAGCTTTCTTT. The chain carries TRBV6-2 or TRBV6-3 and TRBJ1-1; possibly TRBD1 for D (5 bases). The germline gives CDR1 MNHEY, CDR2 SVGEGT. The germline V and J ends were trimmed by 2 bases and 5 bases, with 15 bases remaining between them. This CDR3 is 15 amino acids long.

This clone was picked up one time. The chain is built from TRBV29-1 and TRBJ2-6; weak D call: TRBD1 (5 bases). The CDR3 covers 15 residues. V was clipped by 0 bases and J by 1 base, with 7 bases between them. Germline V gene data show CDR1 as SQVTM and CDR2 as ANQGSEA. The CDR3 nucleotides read TGCAGCGTTGAAGATCAGGGATCTGGGGCCAACGTCCTGACTTTC. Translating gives CSVEDQGSGANVLTF.

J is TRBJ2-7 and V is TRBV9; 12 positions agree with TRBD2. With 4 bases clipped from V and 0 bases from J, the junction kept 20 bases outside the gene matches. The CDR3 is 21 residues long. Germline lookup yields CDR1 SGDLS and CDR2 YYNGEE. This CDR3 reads CASSPNVATSGGPRSSYEQYF. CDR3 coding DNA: TGTGCCAGCAGCCCGAACGTCGCTACTAGCGGGGGGCCTCGCAGCTCCTACGAGCAGTACTTC.

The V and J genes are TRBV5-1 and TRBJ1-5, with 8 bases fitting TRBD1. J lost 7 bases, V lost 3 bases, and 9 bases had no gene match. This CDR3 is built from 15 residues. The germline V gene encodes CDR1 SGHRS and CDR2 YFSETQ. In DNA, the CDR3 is TGCGCCAGCAGCTCCCTGACAGGGGATGACCAGCCCCAGCATTTT. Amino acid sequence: CASSSLTGDDQPQHF.

This CDR3 reads CASSETGQGLPEYF. In DNA form, the CDR3 reads TGTGCCAGTAGTGAGACGGGACAGGGGCTCCCTGAGTACTTC. This sequence joins TRBV19 and TRBJ2-7, with TRBD1 identical over 10 bases. CDR1 and CDR2 from the germline V gene are LNHDA and SQIVND (reference sequence). Unmatched junction bases numbered 12, after V lost 5 bases and J lost 11 bases. The CDR3 extends over 14 amino acids.

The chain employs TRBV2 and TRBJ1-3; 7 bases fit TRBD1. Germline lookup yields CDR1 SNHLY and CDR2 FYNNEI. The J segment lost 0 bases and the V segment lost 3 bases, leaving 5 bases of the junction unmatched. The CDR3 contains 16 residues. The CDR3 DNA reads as TGTGCCAGCAGTGAGAGGGGGCGATACTCTGGAAACACCATATATTTT. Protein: CASSERGRYSGNTIYF.

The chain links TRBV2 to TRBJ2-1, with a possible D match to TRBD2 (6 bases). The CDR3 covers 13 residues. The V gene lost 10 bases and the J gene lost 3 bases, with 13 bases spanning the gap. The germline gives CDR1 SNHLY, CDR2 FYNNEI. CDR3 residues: CATNKEGYNEQFF. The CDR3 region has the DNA TGTGCCACCAACAAGGAGGGCTACAATGAGCAGTTCTTC.

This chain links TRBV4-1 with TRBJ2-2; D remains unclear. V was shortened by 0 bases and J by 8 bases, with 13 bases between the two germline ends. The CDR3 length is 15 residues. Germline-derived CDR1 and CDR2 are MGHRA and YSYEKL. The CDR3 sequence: CASSQEFRVLGELFF. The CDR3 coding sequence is TGCGCCAGCAGCCAAGAGTTCCGGGTGTTGGGGGAGCTGTTTTTT.

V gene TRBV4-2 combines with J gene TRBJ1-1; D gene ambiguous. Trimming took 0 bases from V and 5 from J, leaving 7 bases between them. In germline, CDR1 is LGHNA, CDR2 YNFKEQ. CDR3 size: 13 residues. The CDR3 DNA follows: TGTGCCAGCAGCCAAGAATTCTCGACTGAAGCTTTCTTT. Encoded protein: CASSQEFSTEAFF.

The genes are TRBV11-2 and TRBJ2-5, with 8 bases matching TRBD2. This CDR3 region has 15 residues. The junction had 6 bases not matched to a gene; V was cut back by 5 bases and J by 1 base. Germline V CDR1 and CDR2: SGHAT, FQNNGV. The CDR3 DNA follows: TGTGCCAGCAGCCGATCGGGGGGGGGCCAAGAGACCCAGTACTTC. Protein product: CASSRSGGGQETQYF.

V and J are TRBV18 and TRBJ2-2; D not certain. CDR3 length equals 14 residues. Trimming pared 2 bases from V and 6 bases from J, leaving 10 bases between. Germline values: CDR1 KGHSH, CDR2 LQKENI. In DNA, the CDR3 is TGTGCCAGCTCACCAAGTCAGGCTGCCGGGGAGCTGTTTTTT. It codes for CASSPSQAAGELFF.

CDR3 nucleotides: TGTGCCAGCAGTTTAGGGGGGTATCTCCCAGATACGCAGTATTTT. Protein product: CASSLGGYLPDTQYF. The rearrangement uses TRBV27 and TRBJ2-3; D perhaps matches TRBD2 (6 bases). The germline CDR1 and CDR2 sequences are MNHEY and SMNVEV (reference sequence). V dropped 2 bases and J dropped 4 bases, with 13 bases sitting between them. CDR3 length: 15 amino acids.

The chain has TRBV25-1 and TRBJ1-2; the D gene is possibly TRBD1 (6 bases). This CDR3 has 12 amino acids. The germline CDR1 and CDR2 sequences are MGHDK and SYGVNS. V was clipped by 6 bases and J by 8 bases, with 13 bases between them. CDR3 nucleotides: TGTGCCAGCAGGGGAGGGGGAAGCGGCTACACCTTC. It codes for CASRGGGSGYTF.

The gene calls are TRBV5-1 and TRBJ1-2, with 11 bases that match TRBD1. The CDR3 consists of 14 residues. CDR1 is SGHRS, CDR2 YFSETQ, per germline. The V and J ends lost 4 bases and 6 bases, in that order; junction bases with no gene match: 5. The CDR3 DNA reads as TGCGCCAGCAGCGCGGACAGGGGGCGGCATGGCTACACCTTC. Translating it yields CASSADRGRHGYTF.

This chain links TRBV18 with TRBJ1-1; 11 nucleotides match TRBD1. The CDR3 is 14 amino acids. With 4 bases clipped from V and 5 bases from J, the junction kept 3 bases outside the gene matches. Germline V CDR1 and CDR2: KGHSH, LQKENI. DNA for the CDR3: TGTGCCAGCTCACAGGGACAGGGGGATACTGAAGCTTTCTTT. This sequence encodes CASSQGQGDTEAFF.

DNA of the CDR3: TGTGCCAGCACCCCGGGACAGGTGACCTACGAGCAGTACTTC. Translated, it gives CASTPGQVTYEQYF. The chain uses TRBV11-3 and TRBJ2-7; 8 bases are a match to TRBD1. The CDR3 covers 14 residues. Germline CDR1 is SGHNT and CDR2 is YENEEA. Trimming took 7 bases from V and 2 from J; bases not matched to a gene: 7.

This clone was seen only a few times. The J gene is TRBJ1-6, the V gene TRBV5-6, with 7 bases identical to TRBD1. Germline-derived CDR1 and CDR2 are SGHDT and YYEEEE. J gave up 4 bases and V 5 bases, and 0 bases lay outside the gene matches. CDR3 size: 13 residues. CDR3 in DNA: TGTGCCAGCAGGACAGGGTATAATTCACCCCTCCACTTT. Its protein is CASRTGYNSPLHF.

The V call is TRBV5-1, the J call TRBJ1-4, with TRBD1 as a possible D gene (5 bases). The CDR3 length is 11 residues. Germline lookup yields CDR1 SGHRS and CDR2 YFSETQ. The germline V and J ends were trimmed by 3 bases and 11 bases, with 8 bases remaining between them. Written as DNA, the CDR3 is TGCGCCAGCAGCTCCCGGGGGAAACTGTTTTTT. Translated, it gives CASSSRGKLFF. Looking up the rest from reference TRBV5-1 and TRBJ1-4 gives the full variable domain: KAGVTQTPRYLIKTRGQQVTLSCSPISGHRSVSWYQQTPGQGLQFLFEYFSETQRNKGNFPGRFSGRQFSNSRSEMNVSTLELGDSALYLCASSSRGKLFFGSGTQLSVL.

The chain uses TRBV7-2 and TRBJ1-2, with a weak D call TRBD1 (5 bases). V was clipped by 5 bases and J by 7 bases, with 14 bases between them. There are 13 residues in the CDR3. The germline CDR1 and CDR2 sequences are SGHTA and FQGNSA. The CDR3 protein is CASSQGTLPGYTF. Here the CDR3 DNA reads TGTGCCAGCAGCCAGGGAACCCTCCCTGGCTACACCTTC.

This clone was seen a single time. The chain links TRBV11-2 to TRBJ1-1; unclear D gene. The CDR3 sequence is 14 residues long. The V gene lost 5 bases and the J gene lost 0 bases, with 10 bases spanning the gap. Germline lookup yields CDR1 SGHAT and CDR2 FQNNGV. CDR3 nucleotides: TGTGCCAGCAGCCGAGGATTCATGAACACTGAAGCTTTCTTT. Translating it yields CASSRGFMNTEAFF.

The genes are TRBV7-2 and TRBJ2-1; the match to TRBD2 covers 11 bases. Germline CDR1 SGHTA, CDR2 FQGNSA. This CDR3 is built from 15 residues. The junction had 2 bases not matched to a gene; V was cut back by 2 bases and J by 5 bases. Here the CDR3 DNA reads TGTGCCAGCAGCTTAACTAGCGGGGGCAACAATGAGCAGTTCTTC. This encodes CASSLTSGGNNEQFF.

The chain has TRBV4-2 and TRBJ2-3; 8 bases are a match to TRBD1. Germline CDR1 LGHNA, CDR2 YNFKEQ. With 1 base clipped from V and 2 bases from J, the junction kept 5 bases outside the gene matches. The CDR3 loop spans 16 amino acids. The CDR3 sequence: CASSQVAGGDTDTQYF. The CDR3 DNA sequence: TGTGCCAGCAGCCAAGTAGCAGGGGGCGACACAGATACGCAGTATTTT.

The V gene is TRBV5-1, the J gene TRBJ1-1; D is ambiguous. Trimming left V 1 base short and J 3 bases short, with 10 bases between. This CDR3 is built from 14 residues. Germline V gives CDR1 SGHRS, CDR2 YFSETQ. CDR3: CASSLSSQDTEAFF. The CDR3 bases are TGCGCCAGCAGCTTGAGTTCCCAGGACACTGAAGCTTTCTTT.

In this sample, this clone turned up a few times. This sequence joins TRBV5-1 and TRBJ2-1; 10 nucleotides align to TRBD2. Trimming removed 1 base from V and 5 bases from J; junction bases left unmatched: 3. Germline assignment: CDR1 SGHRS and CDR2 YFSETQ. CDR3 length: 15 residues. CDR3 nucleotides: TGCGCCAGCAGCTTGCTAGCGGGGGCCCACAATGAGCAGTTCTTC. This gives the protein CASSLLAGAHNEQFF.